This T cell receptor (beta chain) was captured in a study of regulatory T cells in long-lasting Graves disease. As regards this clonotype: Antigen unknown. A read error may be the cause here, since a much bigger clone is one base away.

This sample's time point: newly diagnosed GD, antithyroid drugs for less than 3 months. PBMCs provided the RNA from which the TCR library was made. To make TCR beta libraries, researchers used iRepertoire HTBI primers and Arm-PCR of CDR3 regions. TCRdb redid the calling of the multiplex PCR reads with MiXCR, one entry per CDR3 protein. Among roughly 560,000 distinct CDR3 sequences, 15% to 20% were seen once, and the ten largest hold around a quarter. Regarding the study as a whole: TRBV28, TRBJ1-2 and TRBJ2-5 emerged as the favored segments in persistent disease. Study was limited to peripheral blood, excluding thyroid tissue.

Germline CDR1 and CDR2: MNHNS and SASEGT. Trimming stripped 5 bases from V and 2 bases from J, with 16 bases between. This CDR3 region has 16 residues. These data also featured in a second study, about T cells in Graves' hyperthyroidism and ophthalmopathy. From that study: Stable hyperthyroidism: no ophthalmopathy progression over 18 months of follow-up. Researchers found most expanded thyroid clonotypes above 0.001 in blood as well.

The chain is built from TRBV6-1 and TRBJ2-1; D tentatively fits TRBD1 or TRBD2 (5 bases each). The TCR originated in a woman aged 35-65 years with Graves disease. The specimen was peripheral blood mononuclear cells (PBMCs), collected at new diagnosis, from a patient treated with antithyroid drugs. CDR3 nucleotides: TGTGCCAGCAGTCCCTCTGCAGGGACGACCTACAATGAGCAGTTCTTC. This sequence encodes CASSPSAGTTYNEQFF.